This T cell receptor beta chain was obtained from a study of T and B cells in COVID-19 patients (dated by TCRdb to the early 2020s). Context from the whole study: Using TRB and IGH repertoire sequencing of peripheral blood, the study characterized adaptive immunity in COVID-19 patients who had active infection or had recovered. A recovered cohort comprised roughly 18 patients contributing roughly 22 samples, mostly after mild to moderate COVID-19 managed as outpatients. The recovered cohort had a median age of around 35 years, compared with 55 to 75 years in the active-infection cohort. In the active-infection cohort, about 60% of the 20 patients were critically ill and required mechanical ventilation or ECMO. Comorbidities linked to unfavorable COVID-19 outcome were present in about 90% of the 20 patients in the active-infection cohort. Over 7 million TCR sequences were analysed from a TCR and BCR sequence repository that comprised a few dozen patients and 65 or so time points. A couple of patients were included in both the recovered and active cohorts because samples were available from active disease and after recovery. An age-matched reference group of under 45 healthy donors negative for COVID-19 antibodies was used as the comparison for repertoire analyses. Up to roughly 10 follow-up blood samples were collected per patient, with some samples spanning different disease stages in the same individual.

Sequencing relied on an Illumina MiSeq. TRB rearrangements were amplified by multiplex PCR with BIOMED2 TRB-A/B primer pools. Illumina-compatible adapters and 7-nucleotide sample barcodes were added to the amplicons in two consecutive PCRs. All library PCRs used Phusion HS II polymerase. Amplicons were purified from gel with the NucleoSpin Gel and PCR Clean-up kit, quantified on Qubit, and pooled at roughly 4 nM. Before Illumina next-generation sequencing, the quality of the amplicon pool was assessed on an Agilent 2100 Bioanalyzer. For the original study's pipeline: Annotation of TRB rearrangements was performed with MiXCR 3.0.8 using the default MiXCR reference library. Non-productive reads and sequences with fewer than 2 reads were removed, and each unique CDR3 nucleotide sequence was counted as one clone. R 3.5.1 was used to calculate clonality, diversity, richness and V-J gene usage. TCR clustering by CDR3 similarity used GLIPH2, with generation probabilities calculated by OLGA. GLIPH2 clusters were kept only when the clusters contained at least four unique TCR clonotypes present in at least three individuals. TCRdb handled the public reads itself, with Q25 trimming in fastp and clone calling in MiXCR, and kept productive beta chains. Duplicate CDR3 protein sequences are folded into a single record with the most common DNA and genes. TCRdb's processing, not the study's, gives the V and J calls here. Across this sample there are 8,000 to 10,000 distinct CDR3 sequences, with around 30% seen only once. The ten largest clones capture under 35% of the sample.

Genomic DNA extracted from blood was used in amounts of about 220-550 ng for amplification of TRB repertoires. A word on this clonotype: The antigen it binds to is not known. Qualities for individual bases were not recorded, and no much larger clone is one base off.

The germline V gene (reference sequence) yields MNHEY for CDR1 and SMNVEV for CDR2. At the junction V is shortened by 4 bases and J by 3 bases, with 12 bases in between. The CDR3 covers 14 residues, taking in both the cysteine and the phenylalanine. Just the 42-base CDR3 DNA is kept, in frame starting at base 1. Broad study findings and their caveats: TRBV/TRBJ gene usage was reported as strongly skewed in patients with COVID-19. In active COVID-19, TRB repertoires were highly clonal, while at recovery, diversity and richness increased above the levels seen in healthy donors. The cohort was considered too small to assess HLA contributions to COVID-19 susceptibility or severity. Few blood samples were available from mildly ill patients while symptoms were present or from severe cases at early time points. The reported TCR clusters were stated to require prospective validation before clinical use. The recovered cohort had 2,400 or so exclusive TCR clusters, including around 30 low-pGen clusters. Specific T cell subsets (CD4+/Treg/CD8+) and sorted SARS-CoV-2-responsive or tetramer+ T cells had not yet been sequenced, with those experiments still ongoing.

The sequence came from a human donor who had recovered from COVID-19. The source material was blood. The chain is encoded by TRBV27 joined to TRBJ1-2; there is no confident call for the D gene. The CDR3 region has the sequence CASSYKGVDYGYTF. Read as DNA, the sequence is TGTGCCAGCAGTTACAAGGGCGTAGACTATGGCTACACCTTC.